This T cell receptor (beta chain) was profiled in a study of vaccination effects on CD4 cells after COVID-19. Across the whole study: All study participants received two doses of BNT162b2 or mRNA-1273 vaccine.

This clone was seen once. What it binds is not known. Whole-study findings and limits: Clones induced by infection and by vaccine showed marked clonal contraction late after vaccination. The study got few convalescent patients and did not collect any early post-infection timepoints.

Using viral peptide pools, the ViraFEST assay grew out antigen-specific CD4+ T cells prior to sequencing. Scientists isolated CD4+ T cells after a roughly ten-day culture period ended. Nucleocapsid antibody tests were negative, and the vaccine recipients had no prior SARS-CoV-2 infection. Days 3 and 7 were when half the medium was replaced with IL-2 medium. TCRdb's copy holds only in-frame clones and misses some; the assay was immunoSEQ multiplex PCR. The sample carries 78,000 or so clones, about four fifths recorded once. Trimming left V 6 bases short and J 3 bases short, with 7 bases between. CDR3 length: 12 amino acids. The germline V gene encodes CDR1 LNHDA and CDR2 SQIVND (reference sequence).

Sequences were derived from CD4+ T cells from PBMCs cultured with SARS-CoV-2 spike peptides, sampled before COVID-19 vaccination. The chain employs TRBV19 and TRBJ2-3, with D perhaps assigned TRBD1 or TRBD2 (5 bases each). The sequence was collected from a human donor who received a COVID-19 vaccine. The DNA of the CDR3 is TGTGCCAGTAGGAGGGGTACAGATACGCAGTATTTT. Amino acid sequence: CASRRGTDTQYF. The entire variable domain, with the rest obtained from reference TRBV19 and TRBJ2-3, is as follows: DGGITQSPKYLFRKEGQNVTLSCEQNLNHDAMYWYRQDPGQGLRLIYYSQIVNDFQKGDIAEGYSVSREKKESFPLTVTSAQKNPTAFYLCASRRGTDTQYFGPGTRLTVL.